This TCR beta chain was identified in a study of T cells in Graves' hyperthyroidism and ophthalmopathy. Stability of Graves' hyperthyroidism was defined as absent ophthalmopathy progression within 18 months. The TCR beta CDR3 regions underwent amplification using RNA transcripts as the source. Initially, a first-round RT-PCR of the TCR CDR3 employed the HTBI primer set. TCRdb analysed the multiplex PCR reads with MiXCR anew, one entry per CDR3 protein. The sample lists some 27,000 distinct CDR3 sequences, around 40% occurring once. Overall study findings and caveats: A model using 13 V-J features told ophthalmopathy apart from stable hyperthyroidism.

In germline, CDR1 is DFQATT, CDR2 SNEGSKA (reference sequence). Trimming cost V 1 base and J 1 base; bases outside gene matches: 8. The CDR3 has 16 residues. This clonotype was seen many times. Its antigen is not identified. The receptor's source is a woman in her 30s with Graves' hyperthyroidism. The sample was blood. This chain links TRBV20-1 with TRBJ2-3; 7 bases match TRBD1. DNA of the CDR3: TGCAGTGCTAGAGTTCCTGGGACAGCCCGCACAGATACGCAGTATTTT. Encoded protein: CSARVPGTARTDTQYF.